This TCR beta chain emerged from a study of response to subunit inactivated influenza vaccine (dated by TCRdb to 2016 to 2019). A note on the overall study: The study used deep quantitative T cell receptor repertoire profiling to track responses to a trivalent subunit inactivated influenza vaccine. General conclusions and limits of the study: The authors suggested that each seasonal influenza vaccination may recruit only a limited number of new T cells.

CDR1 and CDR2 (KGHSH, LQKENI) derive from the germline V gene. Its CDR3 holds 12 amino acids, cysteine through phenylalanine. Of all the DNA, just the CDR3 is kept, 36 bases in frame from base 1. A distance of 6 bases separates the germline ends of V and J, which lose 3 bases and 4 bases respectively. This clonotype was counted at least ten times. Its cognate antigen has yet to be identified. Per-base quality was not reported, and no clone a single base away is much larger than it. Library preparation employed RT-PCR. TCRdb lists the instrument as Illumina HiSeq 2500. The raw public data were reprocessed by TCRdb itself: fastp quality trimming at Q25, MiXCR clonotype calling, in-frame beta chains only. Each CDR3 protein appears once, grouped with its most common genes and DNA. The sample table shows about 540,000 distinct CDR3 sequences, and roughly 25% are seen once. Around 2.8% of the sample is held by the ten biggest clonotypes.

These sequences were also reported in another study, on T cells expressing NK-cell markers. The second study, in turn, reports: 5'RACE template switching, by which a universal primer site and unique molecular identifiers were added, was used to make TCR beta cDNA libraries. Fewer than ten donors provided sorted CD3+CD56+NKG2C+, CD3+CD56+NKG2C- and CD3+CD56-NKG2C+ T-cell subsets, whose TCR beta-chain repertoires were profiled. Among the eight sequenced donors, seven were HCMV-seropositive and one was HCMV-seronegative. To restrict sorting to alphabetaTCR-expressing T cells, an anti-gammadeltaTCR antibody was added in several experiments. For roughly six donors, the dominant CD3+CD56+NKG2C+ clonotypes were among the top 10 CD8+ clonotypes and accounted for about 1.0-7.5% of CD8+ T cells. Those dominant clonotypes were again the most abundant among CD3+CD56-NKG2C+ cells in a handful of donors, at about 28.3-60.1%. It remained unclear whether the expanded NKG2C-expressing T cell clones were specific for HCMV antigens. All eight donors whose samples were sequenced were randomly selected healthy volunteers, three of them men and five women. HCMV-specific IgG was detected in serum with a commercial ELISA kit to determine HCMV serostatus. Peripheral blood mononuclear cells were isolated from blood by Ficoll density gradient centrifugation. CD4+ and CD8+ T cells were isolated from PBMC by magnetic immunoseparation with Miltenyi isolation kits. cDNA synthesis was primed from the TCR beta constant segment and was followed by two successive PCR amplification steps. Libraries were sequenced as 2 x 150 bp reads on Illumina HiSeq 2000/2500, MiSeq or NextSeq. MIGEC handled demultiplexing of the reads and grouping by UMI, while MiTCR was used to assemble and quantify clonotypes. To remove erroneous sequences, TCR cDNA sequences were retained only when supported by two or more reads. Downstream repertoire analysis used the tcR package, and clonotypes were matched across fractions by CDR3 nucleotide sequence plus V segment. VDJmatch was used to annotate antigen specificity against VDJdb, with one amino acid substitution in CDR3 permitted.

The source of this sequence is a man in his fifties who received an inactivated influenza vaccine. Donor details come from another sample of the same person, matched by shared clones. The chain couples TRBV18 to TRBJ2-5; the D gene is unclear. Sequencing used CD4+ T cells sorted from PBMCs, obtained about 13 days after vaccination. The nucleotide sequence is given as TGTGCCAGCTCACCGATCCGAGAGACCCAGTACTTC. This sequence encodes CASSPIRETQYF.